Below are 5 T cell receptor beta chains sequenced from a single sample in a study of cytomegalovirus exposure and HLA in healthy donors. Primers included in the PCR were 60 Vbeta and 13 Jbeta primers. Assay used: immunoSEQ multiplex PCR; TCRdb lists only in-frame clones, some missing. The data show roughly 150,000 clones, with about 84% seen just once and about 6.8% held by the top ten. Sequencing was done on a sample of PBMCs. These receptors came from a woman aged 40 to 50 in good health and CMV-seropositive.

The chain joins TRBV28 to TRBJ2-1; 7 nucleotides line up with TRBD1. The germline V gene has CDR1 MDHEN and CDR2 SYDVKM. The CDR3 has 14 amino acids. J was trimmed by 7 bases and V by 6 bases; bases with no gene match: 9. The CDR3 nucleotides are TGTGCCAGCAGGCGACAGGGAACGGGGAATGAGCAGTTCTTC. Residues: CASRRQGTGNEQFF.

The chain is built from TRBV2 and TRBJ2-7, with 9 bases aligning to TRBD1. Trimming at V came to 6 bases and at J to 7 bases, leaving 10 bases not matched to a gene. CDR1 and CDR2 from the germline V gene are SNHLY and FYNNEI. CDR3 length equals 14 residues. The DNA of the CDR3 is TGTGCCAGCAGCCTGGGACAGGGTAAGAGGGAGCAGTACTTC. It is translated as CASSLGQGKREQYF.

This chain connects TRBV6-1 to TRBJ1-5; no clear D. V was cut by 5 bases and J by 3 bases, with 11 bases left in between. Germline V gene lookup returns CDR1 MNHNS and CDR2 SASEGT. CDR3 size: 14 residues. The CDR3 region has the DNA TGTGCCAGCAGTTCCCCACGGGACAATCAGCCCCAGCATTTT. Translating it yields CASSSPRDNQPQHF.

The rearrangement uses TRBV28 and TRBJ1-4; the D gene is possibly TRBD1 (6 bases). Germline V gene lookup returns CDR1 MDHEN and CDR2 SYDVKM. V dropped 7 bases and J dropped 0 bases, with 12 bases sitting between them. The CDR3 is 15 residues long. The CDR3: CASTRGRSTNEKLFF. DNA of the CDR3: TGTGCCAGCACCAGGGGAAGATCAACTAATGAAAAACTGTTTTTT.

This clone was observed a handful of times. The chain links TRBV30 to TRBJ1-6; D is unclear. The length of the CDR3 is 14 residues. Trimming cost V 3 bases and J 7 bases, with 13 bases left between them. Germline V gene data show CDR1 as GTSNPN and CDR2 as SVGIG (reference sequence). For the CDR3, the DNA is TGTGCCTGGAGGGGAGATTCAGGAAATTCACCCCTCCACTTT. As protein: CAWRGDSGNSPLHF.